These 8 T cell receptor beta chains were all obtained from the same sample, sequenced in a study of cytomegalovirus exposure and HLA in healthy donors. Vbeta (60) and Jbeta (13) primers were used in the PCR. The repertoire was sequenced with immunoSEQ multiplex PCR; TCRdb's copy has only in-frame clones and lacks some. The sample contains approximately 220,000 clones, over 65% of which appear only once. Sequenced material: PBMCs. These receptors came from a man aged 18 to 30 in good health and CMV-seronegative.

This chain uses TRBV2 with TRBJ2-7, with 8 bases aligning to TRBD1. V gave up 9 bases and J gave up 6 bases; unmatched junction bases: 4. Germline V gene sequence: CDR1 SNHLY, CDR2 FYNNEI. CDR3 length equals 11 residues. The CDR3 spells CARGQEAEQYF. The CDR3 DNA reads as TGTGCCAGGGGACAGGAAGCCGAGCAGTACTTC. Drawing the rest from reference TRBV2 and TRBJ2-7, the complete variable domain is EPEVTQTPSHQVTQMGQEVILRCVPISNHLYFYWYRQILGQKVEFLVSFYNNEISEKSEIFDDQFSVERPDGSNFTLKIRSTKLEDSAMYFCARGQEAEQYFGPGTRLTVT.

The chain combines TRBV2 with TRBJ2-5; possibly TRBD2 for D (5 bases). This CDR3 is 14 amino acids long. Germline V gene sequence: CDR1 SNHLY, CDR2 FYNNEI. The V and J ends lost 6 bases and 5 bases respectively, with 16 bases between them. As DNA, the CDR3 is TGTGCCAGCAGCCCCATACAGCGAGGGGAGACCCAGTACTTC. It specifies CASSPIQRGETQYF. Using reference TRBV2 and TRBJ2-5 for the parts outside the CDR3, the full variable domain is EPEVTQTPSHQVTQMGQEVILRCVPISNHLYFYWYRQILGQKVEFLVSFYNNEISEKSEIFDDQFSVERPDGSNFTLKIRSTKLEDSAMYFCASSPIQRGETQYFGPGTRLLVL.

This chain connects TRBV28 to TRBJ1-2; D gene ambiguous. This CDR3 contains 12 residues. Looked up from germline, CDR1 is MDHEN and CDR2 is SYDVKM. The V end was cut by 4 bases, the J end by 8 bases, with 11 bases between. DNA of the CDR3: TGTGCCAGCAGTTCCTTAGCGGGAGGCTACACCTTC. Translated, it gives CASSSLAGGYTF.

This chain connects TRBV7-8 to TRBJ1-1; possibly TRBD1 for D (5 bases). This CDR3 contains 16 residues. The germline V gene encodes CDR1 SGHVS and CDR2 FQNEAQ. V lost 4 bases and J lost 6, with 21 bases in between. The CDR3 DNA reads TGTGCCAGCAGCTACGGTACACGAGGTGGGGGGGCTGAAGCTTTCTTT. As protein: CASSYGTRGGGAEAFF.

The V and J genes are TRBV2 and TRBJ2-1; 7 bases match TRBD1. CDR3 length equals 14 residues. Germline assignment: CDR1 SNHLY and CDR2 FYNNEI. V trimming: 7 bases; J trimming: 3 bases; junction bases outside the gene matches: 6. This CDR3 reads CASMTGTVYNEQFF. CDR3 DNA sequence: TGTGCCAGCATGACCGGGACAGTCTACAATGAGCAGTTCTTC.

The chain carries TRBV9 and TRBJ2-2; the D is unclear. Germline V lookup: CDR1 SGDLS, CDR2 YYNGEE. The V gene lost 3 bases and the J gene lost 4 bases, with 4 bases spanning the gap. The CDR3 runs 12 residues. The CDR3 is CASSAGTGELFF. In nucleotides, the CDR3 is TGTGCCAGCAGCGCGGGCACCGGGGAGCTGTTTTTT.

As for this clone: This CDR3 is missing its conserved last phenylalanine or tryptophan, likely due to a read error. The rearrangement links TRBV6-1 to TRBJ1-1, with TRBD1 matching 8 bases. CDR3 length: 16 residues. Germline V gives CDR1 MNHNS, CDR2 SASEGT. Unmatched junction bases numbered 4, after V lost 1 base and J lost 0 bases. The CDR3 here is CASSEGMTGVNTEAFV. The CDR3 DNA follows: TGTGCCAGCAGTGAAGGGATGACAGGGGTGAACACTGAAGCTTTCGTT.

The rearrangement uses TRBV28 and TRBJ2-7; 8 bases are a match to TRBD1. The CDR3 length is 15 residues. Trimming removed 6 bases from V and 1 base from J; junction bases left unmatched: 8. Germline values: CDR1 MDHEN, CDR2 SYDVKM. CDR3 DNA sequence: TGTGCCAGCAGACTGCAGGGGGCTAGATCCTACGAGCAGTACTTC. This gives the protein CASRLQGARSYEQYF.